This entry is about one T cell receptor beta chain. Germline-derived CDR1 and CDR2 are MDHEN and SYDVKM. V lost 6 bases and J 1 base, leaving 10 bases between the germline ends. This CDR3 comprises 14 residues. These data are taken from a study of CD8 T cells in Susac syndrome. Patients with stable or active relapsing-remitting disease, all of them treatment-naive, made up the multiple sclerosis controls. Random hexamers were used to reverse transcribe an amount of about 0.45 to 1 ug RNA. By means of immunoSEQ multiplex PCR, TCR beta CDR3 spanning 54 Vbeta and 13 Jbeta underwent amplification. TCRdb ran MiXCR on the immunoSEQ multiplex PCR reads and lists one entry per CDR3 protein. The profile shows about 430,000 distinct CDR3 sequences, approximately 85% of them singletons.

The sample consisted of CD8+ T cells from PBMCs. This rearrangement joins TRBV28 to TRBJ1-5, with a weak D call TRBD1 (6 bases). This TCR came from a human donor with multiple sclerosis. The CDR3 nucleotides read TGTGCCAGCAGATACACAGGGAGCAATCAGCCCCAGCATTTT. Encoded protein: CASRYTGSNQPQHF.